Listed here are 16 T cell receptor beta chains from one sample, sequenced in a study of cytomegalovirus exposure and HLA in healthy donors. Vbeta (60) and Jbeta (13) primers were used in the PCR. TCRdb keeps only in-frame clones here, not all; method: immunoSEQ multiplex PCR. The sample includes around 210,000 clones, approximately 78% of them seen just once. Sample: PBMCs. Receptor source: a woman aged 40-49 years in good health and CMV-seronegative.

The rearrangement links TRBV5-1 to TRBJ1-6, with a possible D match to TRBD1 (6 bases). The length of the CDR3 is 17 residues. The germline V and J ends were trimmed by 4 bases and 4 bases, with 18 bases remaining between them. In germline, CDR1 is SGHRS, CDR2 YFSETQ. The CDR3 loop reads CASSTQFPGHYNSPLHF. Here the CDR3 DNA reads TGCGCCAGCAGCACACAATTTCCGGGACATTATAATTCACCCCTCCACTTT.

The rearrangement joins TRBV2 to TRBJ2-3, with D perhaps TRBD1 (7 bases). Between the trimmed V and J ends, which lost 5 bases and 3 bases, there was a span of 15 bases. The germline gives CDR1 SNHLY, CDR2 FYNNEI. The CDR3 length is 15 residues. CDR3 nucleotide sequence: TGTGCCAGCAGTCAGCAGGGGGGACGTACAGATACGCAGTATTTT. Translating it yields CASSQQGGRTDTQYF. Using reference TRBV2 and TRBJ2-3 for the parts outside the CDR3, the full variable domain is EPEVTQTPSHQVTQMGQEVILRCVPISNHLYFYWYRQILGQKVEFLVSFYNNEISEKSEIFDDQFSVERPDGSNFTLKIRSTKLEDSAMYFCASSQQGGRTDTQYFGPGTRLTVL.

This clone was observed once. The chain is built from TRBV19 and TRBJ2-3, with 7 nucleotides matching TRBD1. Germline trimming cut 8 bases from V and 4 bases from J; bases unmatched to any gene: 9. This CDR3 contains 14 residues. CDR1 is LNHDA and CDR2 is SQIVND in the germline V gene (reference sequence). The CDR3 here is CASALDRFPDTQYF. The CDR3 DNA follows: TGTGCCAGTGCCTTGGACAGGTTTCCAGATACGCAGTATTTT.

V usage is TRBV28 and J usage is TRBJ1-5, with 7 positions matching TRBD1. After removal of 5 bases from V and 6 bases from J, the junction contained 10 bases not matched to a gene. Germline CDR1 MDHEN, CDR2 SYDVKM. This CDR3 is 15 amino acids long. CDR3 DNA: TGTGCCAGCAGTATATCGACAGGGTTGGTTCAGCCCCAGCATTTT. Residues: CASSISTGLVQPQHF.

The V gene is TRBV5-4, the J gene TRBJ1-5; D remains ambiguous. Germline CDR1 is SGHNT and CDR2 is YYREEE (reference sequence). The CDR3 runs to 13 residues. V lost 2 bases and J 6 bases, leaving 9 bases between the germline ends. CDR3: CASSLEGAQPQHF. CDR3 DNA: TGTGCCAGCAGCTTAGAGGGTGCTCAGCCCCAGCATTTT.

This chain connects TRBV15 to TRBJ2-2; 10 bases are a match to TRBD2. Germline V CDR1 and CDR2: LNHNV, YYDKDF (reference sequence). Trimming at V came to 2 bases and at J to 3 bases, leaving 3 bases not matched to a gene. The CDR3 covers 16 residues. The CDR3 DNA reads as TGTGCCACCAGCAGATTCCTAGCGGGGGACACCGGGGAGCTGTTTTTT. Its translation is CATSRFLAGDTGELFF.

This clone was seen once. This chain joins TRBV6-1 and TRBJ1-1, with D possibly matching TRBD1 (5 bases). V lost 5 bases, J lost 7 bases, and 11 bases lay in between. CDR1 is MNHNS and CDR2 is SASEGT in the germline V gene. This CDR3 has 12 residues. CDR3 amino acids: CASSPGGIEAFF. CDR3 DNA sequence: TGTGCCAGCAGTCCGGGGGGGATTGAAGCTTTCTTT.

J is TRBJ2-1 and V is TRBV11-2, with 10 nucleotides matching TRBD2. Losses at the gene ends were 4 bases for V and 7 bases for J; bases not matched to a gene: 7. The CDR3 loop spans 15 amino acids. Germline CDR1 reads SGHAT; CDR2 reads FQNNGV. The chain's CDR3 is CASSSGLAYGNEQFF. The CDR3 nucleotides are TGTGCCAGCAGCTCGGGACTAGCGTATGGGAATGAGCAGTTCTTC. Variable domain in full (rest from reference TRBV11-2 and TRBJ2-1): EAGVAQSPRYKIIEKRQSVAFWCNPISGHATLYWYQQILGQGPKLLIQFQNNGVVDDSQLPKDRFSAERLKGVDSTLKIQPAKLEDSAVYLCASSSGLAYGNEQFFGPGTRLTVL.

The J gene is TRBJ1-1, the V gene TRBV7-2, with 8 positions matching TRBD1. Germline values: CDR1 SGHTA, CDR2 FQGNSA. The J segment lost 4 bases and the V segment lost 0 bases, leaving 4 bases of the junction unmatched. The CDR3 loop spans 15 amino acids. CDR3 nucleotides: TGTGCCAGCAGCTTAGCGCGGACAGGGAGCACTGAAGCTTTCTTT. It is translated as CASSLARTGSTEAFF. Supplemented by reference TRBV7-2 and TRBJ1-1, the full variable domain reads GAGVSQSPSNKVTEKGKDVELRCDPISGHTALYWYRQSLGQGLEFLIYFQGNSAPDKSGLPSDRFSAERTGGSVSTLTIQRTQQEDSAVYLCASSLARTGSTEAFFGQGTRLTVV.

The chain links TRBV2 to TRBJ2-3; possibly TRBD1 for D (5 bases). The germline V gene encodes CDR1 SNHLY and CDR2 FYNNEI. This CDR3 comprises 13 residues. V was cut by 7 bases and J by 6 bases, with 14 bases left in between. The CDR3 DNA sequence: TGTGCCAGCAACCTCAGGGTTTCCGATACGCAGTATTTT. The encoded protein is CASNLRVSDTQYF.

The chain couples TRBV7-2 to TRBJ2-7, with 7 bases that match TRBD2. The germline V gene encodes CDR1 SGHTA and CDR2 FQGNSA. The CDR3 covers 18 residues. V dropped 3 bases and J dropped 2; count of bases not matched to a gene: 16. The CDR3 region is CASSFHGASSGATYEQYF. CDR3 nucleotide sequence: TGTGCCAGCAGCTTTCATGGGGCGTCTAGCGGAGCGACCTACGAGCAGTACTTC. Combining the CDR3 with reference TRBV7-2 and TRBJ2-7 gives the whole variable domain GAGVSQSPSNKVTEKGKDVELRCDPISGHTALYWYRQSLGQGLEFLIYFQGNSAPDKSGLPSDRFSAERTGGSVSTLTIQRTQQEDSAVYLCASSFHGASSGATYEQYFGPGTRLTVT.

The chain joins TRBV7-2 to TRBJ1-4, with 8 bases lining up with TRBD1. This CDR3 contains 15 residues. Germline CDR1 SGHTA, CDR2 FQGNSA. Trimming cost V 5 bases and J 4 bases; bases outside gene matches: 6. The CDR3 loop is CASSTYRGDNEKLFF. In nucleotides, the CDR3 is TGTGCCAGCAGCACGTACAGGGGGGATAATGAAAAACTGTTTTTT.

Worth noting for this clone: The sample contains more than one DNA sequence encoding this CDR3. The chain has TRBV5-4 and TRBJ2-2; TRBD2 matches at 14 bases. Trimming removed 5 bases from V and 2 bases from J; junction bases left unmatched: 5. The CDR3 has 17 amino acids. The germline CDR1 and CDR2 sequences are SGHNT and YYREEE (reference sequence). CDR3 protein: CASRLGLAGGNTGELFF. The DNA of the CDR3 is TGTGCCAGCAGACTAGGACTAGCGGGAGGAAACACCGGGGAGCTGTTTTTT.

The chain couples TRBV30 to TRBJ2-1, with TRBD1 matching over 8 bases. The CDR3 is made up of 13 amino acids. The V gene's germline CDR1 is GTSNPN and CDR2 SVGIG (reference sequence). The V and J ends lost 3 bases and 2 bases, in that order; junction bases with no gene match: 0. CDR3 region: CAWRTGAYNEQFF. CDR3 nucleotides: TGTGCCTGGAGGACAGGGGCCTACAATGAGCAGTTCTTC.

V is TRBV7-9 and J is TRBJ2-7, with 8 bases lining up with TRBD2. V lost 0 bases, J lost 5 bases, and 6 bases stayed unmatched. CDR1 is SEHNR, CDR2 FQNEAQ, per germline (reference sequence). This CDR3 has 15 residues. The CDR3 sequence is CASSLAGTSYHEQYF. The CDR3 nucleotides are TGTGCCAGCAGCTTAGCCGGGACTAGTTACCACGAGCAGTACTTC.

The chain uses TRBV28 and TRBJ1-4; the D gene is possibly TRBD1 (5 bases). This CDR3 has 13 residues. Germline assignment: CDR1 MDHEN and CDR2 SYDVKM. The V and J ends lost 9 bases and 0 bases respectively, with 8 bases between them. For the CDR3, the DNA is TGTGCCAGTAAAGGGGCAACTAATGAAAAACTGTTTTTT. It encodes CASKGATNEKLFF.